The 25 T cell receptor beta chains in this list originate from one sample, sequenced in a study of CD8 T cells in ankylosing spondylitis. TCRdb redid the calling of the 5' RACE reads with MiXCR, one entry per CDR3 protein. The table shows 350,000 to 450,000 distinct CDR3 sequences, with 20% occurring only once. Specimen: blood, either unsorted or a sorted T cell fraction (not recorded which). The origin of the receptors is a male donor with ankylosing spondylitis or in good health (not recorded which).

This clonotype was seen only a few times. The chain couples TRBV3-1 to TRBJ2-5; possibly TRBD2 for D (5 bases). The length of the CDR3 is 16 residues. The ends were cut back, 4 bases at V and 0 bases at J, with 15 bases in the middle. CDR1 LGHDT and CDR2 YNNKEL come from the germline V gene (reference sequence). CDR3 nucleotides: TGTGCCAGCAGCCGTAAGGAGGCATGGTACCAAGAGACCCAGTACTTC. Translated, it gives CASSRKEAWYQETQYF.

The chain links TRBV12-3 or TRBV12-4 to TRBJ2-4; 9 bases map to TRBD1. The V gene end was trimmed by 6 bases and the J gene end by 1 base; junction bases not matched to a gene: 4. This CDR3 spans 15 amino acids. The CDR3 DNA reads TGTGCCAGCAGCGGACAGGGGATTGCCAAAAACATTCAGTACTTC. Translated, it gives CASSGQGIAKNIQYF.

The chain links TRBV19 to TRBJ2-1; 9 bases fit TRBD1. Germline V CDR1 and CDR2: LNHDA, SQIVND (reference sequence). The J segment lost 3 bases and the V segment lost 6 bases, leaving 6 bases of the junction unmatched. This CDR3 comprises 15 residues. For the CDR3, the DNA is TGTGCCAGTAGGGCCGGGACAGGGAACTACAATGAGCAGTTCTTC. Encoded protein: CASRAGTGNYNEQFF.

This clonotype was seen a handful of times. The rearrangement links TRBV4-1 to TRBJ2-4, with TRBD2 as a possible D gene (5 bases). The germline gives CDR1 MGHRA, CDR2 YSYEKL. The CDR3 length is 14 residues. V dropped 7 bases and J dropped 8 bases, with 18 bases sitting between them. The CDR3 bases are TGCGCCAGCAATCCTGGCTCGGTGGGAGACATTCAGTACTTC. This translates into CASNPGSVGDIQYF.

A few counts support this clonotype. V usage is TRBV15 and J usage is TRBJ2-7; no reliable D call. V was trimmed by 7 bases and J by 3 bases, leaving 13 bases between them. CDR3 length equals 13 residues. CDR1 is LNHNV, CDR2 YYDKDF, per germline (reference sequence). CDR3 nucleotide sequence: TGTGCCACCACCGACGGATCACACTACGAGCAGTACTTC. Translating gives CATTDGSHYEQYF.

As DNA, the CDR3 is TGTGCCAGCAGCTTACCCCCTGTCGGGGGCTCGGAGACCCAGTACTTC. This sequence encodes CASSLPPVGGSETQYF. The gene calls are TRBV7-9 and TRBJ2-5; D assignment may be TRBD1 or TRBD2 (6 bases each). Germline V gene sequence: CDR1 SEHNR, CDR2 FQNEAQ (reference sequence). V was pared by 2 bases and J by 5 bases, with 18 bases between. The CDR3 runs to 16 residues.

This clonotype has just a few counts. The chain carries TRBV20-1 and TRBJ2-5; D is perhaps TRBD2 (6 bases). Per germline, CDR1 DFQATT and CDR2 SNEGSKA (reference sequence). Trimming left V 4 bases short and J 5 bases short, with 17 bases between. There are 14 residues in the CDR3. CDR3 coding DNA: TGCAGTGCTATTTCCTCGGGGGTCTGGGAGACCCAGTACTTC. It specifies CSAISSGVWETQYF.

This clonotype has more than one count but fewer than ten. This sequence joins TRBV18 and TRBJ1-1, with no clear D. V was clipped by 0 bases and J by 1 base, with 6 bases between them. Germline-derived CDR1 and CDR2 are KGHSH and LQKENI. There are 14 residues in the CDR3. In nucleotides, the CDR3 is TGTGCCAGCTCACCACCGGGCTGGAACACTGAAGCTTTCTTT. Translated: CASSPPGWNTEAFF.

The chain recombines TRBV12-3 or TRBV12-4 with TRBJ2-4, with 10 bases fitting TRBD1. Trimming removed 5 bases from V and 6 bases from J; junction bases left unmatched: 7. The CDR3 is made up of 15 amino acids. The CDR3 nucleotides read TGTGCCAGCAGTACATCGGGACAGGGGAGAAACATTCAGTACTTC. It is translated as CASSTSGQGRNIQYF.

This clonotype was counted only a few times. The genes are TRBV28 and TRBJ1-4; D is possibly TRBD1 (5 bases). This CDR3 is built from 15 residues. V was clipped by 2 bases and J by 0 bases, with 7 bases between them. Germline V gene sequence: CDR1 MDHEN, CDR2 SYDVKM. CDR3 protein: CASSLGAATNEKLFF. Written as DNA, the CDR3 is TGTGCCAGCAGTTTAGGGGCAGCAACTAATGAAAAACTGTTTTTT.

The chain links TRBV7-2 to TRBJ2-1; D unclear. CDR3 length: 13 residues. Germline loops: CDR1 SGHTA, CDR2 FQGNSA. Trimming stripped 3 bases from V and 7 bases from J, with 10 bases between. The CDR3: CASSFLSLNEQFF. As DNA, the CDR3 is TGTGCCAGCAGCTTCCTTAGTTTGAATGAGCAGTTCTTC. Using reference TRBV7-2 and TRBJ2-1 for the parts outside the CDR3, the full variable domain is GAGVSQSPSNKVTEKGKDVELRCDPISGHTALYWYRQSLGQGLEFLIYFQGNSAPDKSGLPSDRFSAERTGGSVSTLTIQRTQQEDSAVYLCASSFLSLNEQFFGPGTRLTVL.

The CDR3 loop is CASSPDRDFDNEQFF. The DNA for the CDR3 is TGTGCCAGCAGCCCGGACAGGGATTTTGACAATGAGCAGTTCTTC. The chain recombines TRBV3-1 with TRBJ2-1; 8 bases map to TRBD1. V trimming: 4 bases; J trimming: 5 bases; junction bases outside the gene matches: 7. This CDR3 comprises 15 residues. CDR1 is LGHDT and CDR2 is YNNKEL in the germline V gene (reference sequence).

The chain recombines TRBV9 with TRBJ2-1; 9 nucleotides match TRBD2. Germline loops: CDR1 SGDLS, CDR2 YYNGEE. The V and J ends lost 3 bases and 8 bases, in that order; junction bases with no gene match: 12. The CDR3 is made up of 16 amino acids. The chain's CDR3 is CASSAGAGGSLYEQFF. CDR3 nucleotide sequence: TGTGCCAGCAGCGCCGGAGCGGGGGGTTCGTTGTATGAGCAGTTCTTC.

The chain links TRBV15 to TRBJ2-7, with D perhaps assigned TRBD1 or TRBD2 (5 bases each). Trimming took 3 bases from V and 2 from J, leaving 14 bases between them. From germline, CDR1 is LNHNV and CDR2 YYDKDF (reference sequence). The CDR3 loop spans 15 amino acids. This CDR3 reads CATSRSRDGAYEQYF. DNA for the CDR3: TGTGCCACCAGCAGGAGCCGGGACGGGGCCTACGAGCAGTACTTC.

CDR3 sequence reads: CASRAQGVRTEAFF. As DNA, the CDR3 is TGTGCCAGCAGAGCCCAGGGGGTGCGGACTGAAGCTTTCTTT. This chain connects TRBV7-9 to TRBJ1-1; 7 nucleotides agree with TRBD1. The trim removed 6 bases at V and 5 bases at J, leaving 9 bases unmatched. The germline gives CDR1 SEHNR, CDR2 FQNEAQ (reference sequence). CDR3 size: 14 residues.

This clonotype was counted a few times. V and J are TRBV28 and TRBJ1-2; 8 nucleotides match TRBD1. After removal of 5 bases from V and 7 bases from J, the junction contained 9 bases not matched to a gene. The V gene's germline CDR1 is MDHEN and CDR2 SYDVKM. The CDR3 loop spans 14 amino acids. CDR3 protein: CASSRIRGPGGYTF. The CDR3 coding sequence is TGTGCCAGCAGTCGGATCAGGGGGCCGGGTGGCTACACCTTC.

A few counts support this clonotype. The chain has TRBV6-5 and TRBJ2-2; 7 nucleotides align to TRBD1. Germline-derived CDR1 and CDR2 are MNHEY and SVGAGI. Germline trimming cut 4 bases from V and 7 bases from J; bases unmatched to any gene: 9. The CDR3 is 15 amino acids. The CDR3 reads CASSSPDRAGGELFF. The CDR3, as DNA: TGTGCCAGCAGTTCCCCCGACAGGGCGGGCGGGGAGCTGTTTTTT.

CDR3 region: CASSLVSSSNSPLHF. The CDR3 region has the DNA TGTGCCAGCAGCTTGGTGAGCAGTTCTAATTCACCCCTCCACTTT. The rearrangement uses TRBV5-5 and TRBJ1-6, with D unclear. The germline gives CDR1 SGHKS, CDR2 YYEKEE (reference sequence). The CDR3 sequence is 15 residues long. V was pared by 0 bases and J by 6 bases, with 10 bases between. Based on the CDR3 plus reference TRBV5-5 and TRBJ1-6, the full variable domain is DAGVTQSPTHLIKTRGQQVTLRCSPISGHKSVSWYQQVLGQGPQFIFQYYEKEERGRGNFPDRFSARQFPNYSSELNVNALLLGDSALYLCASSLVSSSNSPLHFGNGTRLTVT.

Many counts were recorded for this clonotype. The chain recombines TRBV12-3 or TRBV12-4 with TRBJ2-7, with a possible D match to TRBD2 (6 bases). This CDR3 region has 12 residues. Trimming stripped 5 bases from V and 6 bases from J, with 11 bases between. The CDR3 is CASSGLQLEQYF. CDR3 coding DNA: TGTGCCAGCAGTGGACTACAGCTCGAGCAGTACTTC.

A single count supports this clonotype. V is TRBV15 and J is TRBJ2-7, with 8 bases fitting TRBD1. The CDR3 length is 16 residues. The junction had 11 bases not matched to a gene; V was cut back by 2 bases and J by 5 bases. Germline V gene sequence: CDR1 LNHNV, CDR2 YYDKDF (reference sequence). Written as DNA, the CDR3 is TGTGCCACCAGCAGACCCACCAGGGGGCCACACCACGAGCAGTACTTC. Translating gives CATSRPTRGPHHEQYF.

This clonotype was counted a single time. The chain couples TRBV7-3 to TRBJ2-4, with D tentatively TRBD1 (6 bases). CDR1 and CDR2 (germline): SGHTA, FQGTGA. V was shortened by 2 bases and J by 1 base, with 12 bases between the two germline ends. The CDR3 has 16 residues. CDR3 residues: CASSLGTGSAKNIQYF. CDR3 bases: TGTGCCAGCAGCTTAGGAACAGGGTCTGCCAAAAACATTCAGTACTTC.

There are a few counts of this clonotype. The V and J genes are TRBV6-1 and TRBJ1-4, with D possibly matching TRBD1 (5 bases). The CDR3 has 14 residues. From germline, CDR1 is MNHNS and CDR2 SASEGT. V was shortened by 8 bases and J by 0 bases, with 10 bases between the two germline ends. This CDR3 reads CASGGGATNEKLFF. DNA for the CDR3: TGTGCCAGCGGAGGAGGGGCAACTAATGAAAAACTGTTTTTT.

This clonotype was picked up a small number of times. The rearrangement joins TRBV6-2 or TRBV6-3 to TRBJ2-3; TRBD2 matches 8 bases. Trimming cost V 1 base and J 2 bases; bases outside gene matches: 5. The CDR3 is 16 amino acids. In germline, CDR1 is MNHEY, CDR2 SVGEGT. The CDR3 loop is CASSYYGGGPTDTQYF. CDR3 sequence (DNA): TGTGCCAGCAGTTACTACGGGGGGGGGCCCACAGATACGCAGTATTTT.

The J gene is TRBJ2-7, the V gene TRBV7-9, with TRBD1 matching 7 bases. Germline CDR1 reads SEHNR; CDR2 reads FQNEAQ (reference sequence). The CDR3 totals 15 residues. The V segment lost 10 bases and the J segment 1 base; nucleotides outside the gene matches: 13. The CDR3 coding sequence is TGTGCCATAAAGTGGGACAGTAGTTCTTCCTACGAGCAGTACTTC. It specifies CAIKWDSSSSYEQYF.

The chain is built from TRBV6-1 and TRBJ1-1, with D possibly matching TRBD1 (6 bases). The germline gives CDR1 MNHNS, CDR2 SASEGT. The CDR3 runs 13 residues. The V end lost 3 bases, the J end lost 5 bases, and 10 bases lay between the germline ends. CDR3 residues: CASSEGGFTEAFF. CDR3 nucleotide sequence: TGTGCCAGCAGTGAGGGGGGCTTTACTGAAGCTTTCTTT.